A single sample gave rise to the 32 T cell receptor beta chains below, sequenced in a study of cytomegalovirus exposure and HLA in healthy donors. Assay: immunoSEQ multiplex PCR; the TCRdb copy retains only in-frame clones and omits some. Of 110,000 or so clones listed, roughly nine tenths are singletons. The specimen was PBMCs. The receptors come from a man younger than 35 in good health and CMV-seropositive.

The chain links TRBV5-7 to TRBJ1-1; TRBD1 aligns across 10 bases. TRBV5-7 is noted as an ORF with a role that remains uncertain. The V and J ends lost 4 bases and 6 bases, in that order; junction bases with no gene match: 6. The CDR3 runs to 14 residues. CDR3 DNA: TGTGCCAGCAGCCCTGACAGGGGGCGGTCTGAAGCTTTCTTT. Its protein product is CASSPDRGRSEAFF.

The chain uses TRBV12-5 and TRBJ1-2; D call uncertain. The V end lost 5 bases, the J end lost 0 bases, and 16 bases lay between the germline ends. CDR3 length: 16 residues. In germline, CDR1 is LGHNT, CDR2 FRNRAP. CDR3 region: CASGPLTIVPNYGYTF. In nucleotides, the CDR3 is TGTGCTAGTGGTCCGTTGACAATCGTCCCTAACTATGGCTACACCTTC.

The J gene is TRBJ1-4, the V gene TRBV5-4; D is possibly TRBD1 (5 bases). Trimming took off 0 bases at V and 7 bases at J, with 10 bases between the two ends. The CDR3 has 14 amino acids. The germline CDR1 and CDR2 sequences are SGHNT and YYREEE (reference sequence). CDR3: CASSLGGHREKLFF. For the CDR3, the DNA is TGTGCCAGCAGCTTGGGGGGCCACCGTGAAAAACTGTTTTTT.

This chain links TRBV9 with TRBJ1-5; weak D call: TRBD1 (5 bases). Per germline, CDR1 SGDLS and CDR2 YYNGEE. The CDR3 is 13 residues long. Trimming stripped 4 bases from V and 7 bases from J, with 12 bases between. The CDR3 spells CASSPGGLQPQHF. The CDR3 DNA reads TGTGCCAGCAGCCCCGGGGGTCTCCAGCCCCAGCATTTT.

The J gene is TRBJ2-2, the V gene TRBV6-5; D possibly corresponds to TRBD1 (6 bases). The germline V and J ends were trimmed by 6 bases and 6 bases, with 14 bases remaining between them. This CDR3 is 14 amino acids long. Germline-derived CDR1 and CDR2 are MNHEY and SVGAGI. This CDR3 is CASSRQVSAGELFF. The CDR3 region has the DNA TGTGCCAGCAGCCGACAGGTTTCCGCCGGGGAGCTGTTTTTT.

The J gene is TRBJ1-4, the V gene TRBV28; no definite D call. Germline lookup yields CDR1 MDHEN and CDR2 SYDVKM. The CDR3 sequence is 15 residues long. The germline V and J ends were trimmed by 5 bases and 8 bases, with 18 bases remaining between them. The CDR3 coding sequence is TGTGCCAGCAGTGGTAAGCCGCCGAAACAGGAAAAACTGTTTTTT. It is translated as CASSGKPPKQEKLFF.

The chain joins TRBV6-5 to TRBJ2-7; the D is unclear. Germline-derived CDR1 and CDR2 are MNHEY and SVGAGI. V lost 3 bases to trimming and J lost 1 base, with 7 bases between them. The CDR3 contains 13 residues. The CDR3 sequence: CASSYRRSYEQYF. For the CDR3, the DNA is TGTGCCAGCAGTTATAGGAGATCCTACGAGCAGTACTTC.

A single count supports this clone. The chain has TRBV11-3 and TRBJ2-3; D not resolved. Trimming cost V 2 bases and J 7 bases, with 10 bases left between them. Germline CDR1 is SGHNT and CDR2 is YENEEA. There are 13 residues in the CDR3. CDR3 sequence: CASSLTRSNTQYF. DNA for the CDR3: TGTGCCAGCAGCTTAACCAGGTCGAATACGCAGTATTTT.

This chain joins TRBV5-1 and TRBJ2-4, with D perhaps TRBD2 (5 bases). The CDR3 runs 14 residues. With 4 bases removed from V and 0 bases from J, the gap between germline ends came to 8 bases. CDR1 and CDR2 (germline): SGHRS, YFSETQ. For the CDR3, the DNA is TGCGCCAGCAGCCGGGGAGAAGCCAAAAACATTCAGTACTTC. It is translated as CASSRGEAKNIQYF.

The V call is TRBV27, the J call TRBJ2-7; 7 bases map to TRBD1. The CDR3 loop spans 15 amino acids. J gave up 5 bases and V 2 bases, and 9 bases lay outside the gene matches. Per germline, CDR1 MNHEY and CDR2 SMNVEV (reference sequence). The CDR3 DNA reads TGTGCCAGCAGTTTACGAACAGGGGCCTTCGACGAGCAGTACTTC. Translating it yields CASSLRTGAFDEQYF.

The V call is TRBV19, the J call TRBJ1-2; the D gene is possibly TRBD1 (5 bases). This CDR3 region has 15 residues. V gave up 6 bases and J gave up 2 bases, with 16 bases separating them. The germline V gene has CDR1 LNHDA and CDR2 SQIVND (reference sequence). CDR3 in amino acids: CASRREGRGNYGYTF. The CDR3 DNA follows: TGTGCCAGTAGGCGAGAGGGGCGGGGAAACTATGGCTACACCTTC. Drawing the rest from reference TRBV19 and TRBJ1-2, the complete variable domain is DGGITQSPKYLFRKEGQNVTLSCEQNLNHDAMYWYRQDPGQGLRLIYYSQIVNDFQKGDIAEGYSVSREKKESFPLTVTSAQKNPTAFYLCASRREGRGNYGYTFGSGTRLTVV.

V gene TRBV7-9 combines with J gene TRBJ2-1; 10 bases agree with TRBD2. The CDR3 has 18 amino acids. V shed 5 bases and J 2 bases; nucleotides not matched to a gene: 12. Looked up from germline, CDR1 is SEHNR and CDR2 is FQNEAQ (reference sequence). CDR3 amino acids: CASSAGLYSGGTYNEQFF. CDR3 in DNA: TGTGCCAGCAGCGCAGGTCTGTATAGCGGGGGGACCTACAATGAGCAGTTCTTC.

CDR3 loop: CASSRQGQETQYF. In DNA, the CDR3 is TGTGCCAGCAGCCGACAGGGACAAGAGACCCAGTACTTC. J is TRBJ2-5 and V is TRBV5-8; 7 nucleotides line up with TRBD1. The V gene's germline CDR1 is SGHTS and CDR2 YDEGEE. This CDR3 contains 13 residues. The V segment lost 4 bases and the J segment 2 bases; nucleotides outside the gene matches: 2.

The genes are TRBV2 and TRBJ2-3; the D gene is possibly TRBD2 (7 bases). The ends were cut back, 4 bases at V and 5 bases at J, with 19 bases in the middle. There are 16 residues in the CDR3. Per germline, CDR1 SNHLY and CDR2 FYNNEI. The DNA for the CDR3 is TGTGCCAGCAGTGCAGGGAGGGGGAGAGGGGGAGATACGCAGTATTTT. Its translation: CASSAGRGRGGDTQYF.

The chain has TRBV30 and TRBJ2-1; D remains unclear. V was clipped by 3 bases and J by 3 bases, with 3 bases between them. The CDR3 length is 11 residues. CDR1 is GTSNPN, CDR2 SVGIG, per germline (reference sequence). This chain's CDR3 is CAWSFYNEQFF. CDR3 nucleotide sequence: TGTGCCTGGAGCTTCTACAATGAGCAGTTCTTC.

The chain carries TRBV4-2 and TRBJ1-5, with no clear D. Between the trimmed V and J ends, which lost 4 bases and 6 bases, there was a span of 13 bases. Germline CDR1 LGHNA, CDR2 YNFKEQ. The CDR3 extends over 14 amino acids. The CDR3 loop reads CASSPRHLIQPQHF. Written as DNA, the CDR3 is TGTGCCAGCAGCCCTCGACATTTAATTCAGCCCCAGCATTTT.

The J gene is TRBJ2-1, the V gene TRBV5-4; TRBD1 is a possible D gene (8 bases). Germline V CDR1 and CDR2: SGHNT, YYREEE (reference sequence). CDR3 length: 17 amino acids. Trimming shortened V by 0 bases and J by 7 bases, and 20 bases separated the two germline ends. The DNA for the CDR3 is TGTGCCAGCAGCTTGGTGGGGGGGACAGGCAGGGTTAATGAGCAGTTCTTC. Its protein product is CASSLVGGTGRVNEQFF.

V gene TRBV19 combines with J gene TRBJ1-1; D may be TRBD1 (5 bases). CDR3 length equals 14 residues. Trimming pared 7 bases from V and 4 bases from J, leaving 16 bases between. Germline CDR1 and CDR2: LNHDA and SQIVND (reference sequence). DNA of the CDR3: TGTGCCAGTACATTCTACGACAGTCCCACTGAAGCTTTCTTT. Its protein product is CASTFYDSPTEAFF.

The table lists this clone with a few counts. J is TRBJ1-2 and V is TRBV29-1, with D unclear. Trimming took 3 bases from V and 3 from J, leaving 8 bases between them. The CDR3 has 12 residues. CDR1 is SQVTM and CDR2 is ANQGSEA in the germline V gene. The DNA of the CDR3 is TGCAGCGTTGAGCGGAGTTACTATGGCTACACCTTC. It specifies CSVERSYYGYTF.

This clone was recorded a few times. CDR3 in amino acids: CASSQVLTGEGYTF. The CDR3 coding sequence is TGCGCCAGCAGCCAAGTACTGACAGGGGAAGGCTACACCTTC. The genes are TRBV4-1 and TRBJ1-2; 8 bases fit TRBD1. Germline values: CDR1 MGHRA, CDR2 YSYEKL. The ends lost 1 base at V and 8 bases at J; junction bases unmatched: 6. The CDR3 runs 14 residues.

The V and J genes are TRBV6-1 and TRBJ2-7; 8 bases are a match to TRBD2. Per the germline V gene, CDR1 is MNHNS and CDR2 is SASEGT. The ends lost 7 bases at V and 2 bases at J; junction bases unmatched: 7. The CDR3 totals 14 residues. CDR3 region: CASITGRGTYEQYF. CDR3 in DNA: TGTGCCAGCATCACCGGGAGGGGGACCTACGAGCAGTACTTC.

This clone has only one observation. The V call is TRBV4-2, the J call TRBJ2-3; D is possibly TRBD2 (5 bases). The CDR3 is 14 residues long. V shed 0 bases and J shed 6 bases, with 10 bases lying between them. CDR1 is LGHNA and CDR2 is YNFKEQ in the germline V gene. CDR3 coding DNA: TGTGCCAGCAGCCAAGAGGGTCCGGGGGATACGCAGTATTTT. Encoded protein: CASSQEGPGDTQYF.

This sequence joins TRBV7-9 and TRBJ1-6, with a weak D call TRBD1 (6 bases). The V end lost 3 bases, the J end lost 5 bases, and 8 bases lay between the germline ends. The germline V gene encodes CDR1 SEHNR and CDR2 FQNEAQ (reference sequence). The CDR3 has 14 residues. CDR3 region: CASSFGQNNSPLHF. CDR3 coding DNA: TGTGCCAGCAGCTTCGGACAGAATAATTCACCCCTCCACTTT.

V and J are TRBV5-1 and TRBJ2-2; 8 nucleotides agree with TRBD2. The length of the CDR3 is 15 residues. The germline V gene encodes CDR1 SGHRS and CDR2 YFSETQ. The V gene end was trimmed by 6 bases and the J gene end by 4 bases; junction bases not matched to a gene: 8. The CDR3, as DNA: TGCGCCAGCACCCCCCCGGGAGGGGTCACCGGGGAGCTGTTTTTT. Translating gives CASTPPGGVTGELFF.

J is TRBJ1-6 and V is TRBV9, with D hard to call. V was clipped by 0 bases and J by 8 bases, with 12 bases between them. The CDR3 consists of 15 residues. Germline values: CDR1 SGDLS, CDR2 YYNGEE. As DNA, the CDR3 is TGTGCCAGCAGCGTAGAAGGCAGGCGGGATTCACCCCTCCACTTT. Its protein product is CASSVEGRRDSPLHF.

The chain joins TRBV11-2 to TRBJ2-4; 8 bases are a match to TRBD1. Germline values: CDR1 SGHAT, CDR2 FQNNGV. CDR3 length: 18 residues. With 6 bases clipped from V and 1 base from J, the junction kept 14 bases outside the gene matches. In nucleotides, the CDR3 is TGTGCCAGCAGGAAGGGGACAGGCCTCATTCGGGCCAAAAACATTCAGTACTTC. It translates to CASRKGTGLIRAKNIQYF.

This chain connects TRBV10-3 to TRBJ2-1, with 11 bases that match TRBD2. The CDR3 spans 17 residues. Germline loops: CDR1 ENHRY, CDR2 SYGVKD. Losses at the gene ends were 8 bases for V and 5 bases for J; bases not matched to a gene: 14. The CDR3 DNA reads as TGTGCCATCGGGGGGCGGGTAGCGGGGGGGCCTAACAATGAGCAGTTCTTC. Translation gives CAIGGRVAGGPNNEQFF.

The chain links TRBV6-1 to TRBJ1-5; 9 positions match TRBD1. Trimming took 4 bases from V and 3 from J; bases not matched to a gene: 10. The CDR3 covers 17 residues. The germline V gene encodes CDR1 MNHNS and CDR2 SASEGT. CDR3 amino acids: CASSANPGQGHNQPQHF. DNA of the CDR3: TGTGCCAGCAGTGCTAATCCGGGACAGGGACACAATCAGCCCCAGCATTTT.

This clone came up a few times. The chain recombines TRBV6-5 with TRBJ1-6; D possibly corresponds to TRBD1 (5 bases). The CDR3 runs to 15 residues. V was clipped by 0 bases and J by 8 bases, with 11 bases between them. Germline loops: CDR1 MNHEY, CDR2 SVGAGI. The CDR3 DNA follows: TGTGCCAGCAGTTACTCGGTAGGGGTCGATTCACCCCTCCACTTT. Its translation: CASSYSVGVDSPLHF.

This chain uses TRBV2 with TRBJ1-1; TRBD1 might be the D (5 bases). V shed 0 bases and J shed 4 bases, with 9 bases lying between them. Germline CDR1 reads SNHLY; CDR2 reads FYNNEI. The CDR3 has 14 amino acids. The CDR3 DNA is TGTGCCAGCAGTGAAGCGAGAAGGGGCACTGAAGCTTTCTTT. As protein: CASSEARRGTEAFF.

This rearrangement joins TRBV11-2 to TRBJ1-1; D unresolved. CDR3 length: 14 amino acids. The germline V gene encodes CDR1 SGHAT and CDR2 FQNNGV. V was trimmed by 5 bases and J by 1 base, leaving 11 bases between them. CDR3 amino acids: CASSPLRQNTEAFF. Here the CDR3 DNA reads TGTGCCAGCAGCCCCCTGCGGCAGAACACTGAAGCTTTCTTT.

DNA of the CDR3: TGTGCCAGCTCACCTACTGGGCCTAGCGAGACCCAGTACTTC. Its translation is CASSPTGPSETQYF. The rearrangement uses TRBV18 and TRBJ2-5, with TRBD2 as a possible D gene (5 bases). Per germline, CDR1 KGHSH and CDR2 LQKENI. Between the trimmed V and J ends, which lost 3 bases and 5 bases, there was a span of 13 bases. The CDR3 is 14 amino acids.